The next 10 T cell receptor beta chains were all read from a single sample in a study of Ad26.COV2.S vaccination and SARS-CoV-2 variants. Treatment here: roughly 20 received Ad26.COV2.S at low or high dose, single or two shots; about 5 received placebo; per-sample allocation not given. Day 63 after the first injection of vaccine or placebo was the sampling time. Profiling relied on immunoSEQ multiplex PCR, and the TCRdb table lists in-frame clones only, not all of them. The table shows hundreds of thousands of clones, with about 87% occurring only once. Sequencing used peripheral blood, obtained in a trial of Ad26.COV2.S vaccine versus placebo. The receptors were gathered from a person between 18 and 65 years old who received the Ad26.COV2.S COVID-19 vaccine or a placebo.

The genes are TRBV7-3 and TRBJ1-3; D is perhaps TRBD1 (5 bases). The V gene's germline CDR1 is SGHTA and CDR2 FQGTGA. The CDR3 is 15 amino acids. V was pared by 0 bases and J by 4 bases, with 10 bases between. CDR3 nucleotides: TGTGCCAGCAGCTTAACGGCAGGGATGGGAAACACCATATATTTT. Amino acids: CASSLTAGMGNTIYF.

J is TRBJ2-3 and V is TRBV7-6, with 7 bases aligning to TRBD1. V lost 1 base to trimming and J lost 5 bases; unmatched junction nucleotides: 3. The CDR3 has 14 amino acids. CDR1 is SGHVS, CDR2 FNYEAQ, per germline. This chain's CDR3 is CASSLEGAVDTQYF. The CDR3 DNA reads TGTGCCAGCAGCTTAGAGGGGGCGGTAGATACGCAGTATTTT.

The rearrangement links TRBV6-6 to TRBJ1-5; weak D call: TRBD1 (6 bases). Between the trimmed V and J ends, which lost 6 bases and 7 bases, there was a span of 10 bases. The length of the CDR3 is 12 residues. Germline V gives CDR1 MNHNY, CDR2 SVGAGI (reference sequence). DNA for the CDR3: TGTGCCAGCAGAAACGGACAGCAGCCCCAGCATTTT. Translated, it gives CASRNGQQPQHF.

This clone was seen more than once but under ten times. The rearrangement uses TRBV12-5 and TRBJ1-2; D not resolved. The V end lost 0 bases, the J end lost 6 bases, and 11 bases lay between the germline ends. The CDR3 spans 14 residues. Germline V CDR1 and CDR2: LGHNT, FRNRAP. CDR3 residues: CASGLVPGNHGYTF. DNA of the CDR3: TGTGCTAGTGGTTTGGTACCGGGGAACCATGGCTACACCTTC.

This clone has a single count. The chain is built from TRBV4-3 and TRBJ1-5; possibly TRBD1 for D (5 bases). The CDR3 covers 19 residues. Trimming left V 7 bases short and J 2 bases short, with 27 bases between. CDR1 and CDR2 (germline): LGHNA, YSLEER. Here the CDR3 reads CASISGGDGGRVGNQPQHF. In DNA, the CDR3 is TGCGCCAGCATCTCCGGGGGGGACGGAGGTAGGGTAGGCAATCAGCCCCAGCATTTT.

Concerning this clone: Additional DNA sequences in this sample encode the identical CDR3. CDR3 bases: TGTGCCAGCAGTTACTCGGCGGGAGAGGAGACCCAGTACTTC. Amino acid sequence: CASSYSAGEETQYF. The chain has TRBV6-2 or TRBV6-3 and TRBJ2-5; TRBD2 matches at 7 bases. From germline, CDR1 is MNHEY and CDR2 SVGEGT. CDR3 length equals 14 residues. The V gene end was trimmed by 0 bases and the J gene end by 5 bases; junction bases not matched to a gene: 3.

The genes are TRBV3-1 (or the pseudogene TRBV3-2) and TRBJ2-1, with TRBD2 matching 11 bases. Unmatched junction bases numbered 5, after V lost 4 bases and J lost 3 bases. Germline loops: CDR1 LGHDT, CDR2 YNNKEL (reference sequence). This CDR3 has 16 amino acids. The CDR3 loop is CASSRTGTSGYNEQFF. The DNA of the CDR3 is TGTGCCAGCAGCCGGACGGGGACTAGCGGCTACAATGAGCAGTTCTTC.

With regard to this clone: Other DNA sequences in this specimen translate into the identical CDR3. The DNA for the CDR3 is TGCGCCAGCAGCTTGACAGGGGACGAGCAGTACTTC. Protein: CASSLTGDEQYF. The chain has TRBV5-1 and TRBJ2-7; 7 bases map to TRBD1. The V segment lost 1 base and the J segment 5 bases; nucleotides outside the gene matches: 0. Per the germline V gene, CDR1 is SGHRS and CDR2 is YFSETQ. The CDR3 has 12 amino acids. The complete variable domain, with remaining parts taken from reference TRBV5-1 and TRBJ2-7, reads KAGVTQTPRYLIKTRGQQVTLSCSPISGHRSVSWYQQTPGQGLQFLFEYFSETQRNKGNFPGRFSGRQFSNSRSEMNVSTLELGDSALYLCASSLTGDEQYFGPGTRLTVT.

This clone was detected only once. CDR3 nucleotide sequence: TGTGCCAGCAGTTTAATGGGACAGGGGGAAGCTTTCTTT. Its protein is CASSLMGQGEAFF. This rearrangement joins TRBV12-3 or TRBV12-4 to TRBJ1-1, with 10 bases lining up with TRBD1. The length of the CDR3 is 13 residues. The V and J ends lost 2 bases and 8 bases, in that order; junction bases with no gene match: 2.

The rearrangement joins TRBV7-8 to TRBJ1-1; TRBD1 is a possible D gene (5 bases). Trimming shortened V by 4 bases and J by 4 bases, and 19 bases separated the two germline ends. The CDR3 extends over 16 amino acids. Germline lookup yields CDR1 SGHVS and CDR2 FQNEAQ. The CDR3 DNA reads TGTGCCAGCAGCTCGATCTTGGGGGGAATGGGCACTGAAGCTTTCTTT. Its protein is CASSSILGGMGTEAFF.